A single sample gave rise to the 26 T cell receptor beta chains below, sequenced in a study of identical twins. TCRdb fed the 5' RACE reads into MiXCR, producing one record per CDR3 protein. Of hundreds of thousands of distinct CDR3 sequences detected, around 6% appear once; the ten largest clones hold roughly 2%. Sample: naive T cells sorted from blood. These receptors were collected from a man aged 18 to 29 in good health.

This clonotype was seen repeatedly, ten times or more. This chain uses TRBV5-5 with TRBJ1-5; D may be TRBD1 (5 bases). Trimming removed 3 bases from V and 6 bases from J, with 19 bases in between. Germline CDR1 and CDR2: SGHKS and YYEKEE (reference sequence). This CDR3 is built from 16 residues. The CDR3 region has the DNA TGTGCCAGCAGCTCCGGGACGCCTCGGAAGAGTCAGCCCCAGCATTTT. This sequence encodes CASSSGTPRKSQPQHF.

This clonotype was picked up many times. The V call is TRBV12-3 or TRBV12-4, the J call TRBJ2-5; TRBD1 might be the D (6 bases). Trimming took off 3 bases at V and 1 base at J, with 9 bases between the two ends. The CDR3 length is 14 residues. This chain's CDR3 is CASSFRTAQETQYF. CDR3 sequence (DNA): TGTGCCAGCAGTTTCCGGACAGCCCAAGAGACCCAGTACTTC.

This clonotype occurred once. One junction end does not reproduce the germline sequence, and a read error may be involved. The rearrangement joins TRBV7-9 to TRBJ2-5; D may be TRBD2 (6 bases). This CDR3 region has 14 residues. Germline CDR1 reads SEHNR; CDR2 reads FQNEAQ (reference sequence). Here the CDR3 DNA reads TGTGCCAGCAGCTTAGAGTCGGGGGAAGAGACCCAGTGCTTC. Amino acids: CASSLESGEETQCF.

V usage is TRBV7-2 and J usage is TRBJ1-4; tentative D call: TRBD1 (6 bases). The CDR3 length is 15 residues. The V end was cut by 5 bases, the J end by 7 bases, with 17 bases between. Per the germline V gene, CDR1 is SGHTA and CDR2 is FQGNSA. The CDR3 protein is CASSPQRGAGEKLFF. CDR3 DNA: TGTGCCAGCAGCCCCCAGCGGGGGGCAGGTGAAAAACTGTTTTTT.

The chain employs TRBV7-2 and TRBJ2-1; D may be TRBD2 (5 bases). Germline V CDR1 and CDR2: SGHTA, FQGNSA. The CDR3 extends over 16 amino acids. With 5 bases removed from V and 0 bases from J, the gap between germline ends came to 14 bases. The CDR3 loop is CASSPSGMSSYNEQFF. In nucleotides, the CDR3 is TGTGCCAGCAGCCCCTCGGGGATGAGCTCCTACAATGAGCAGTTCTTC.

The CDR3 region is CASSQDNRDRNEQFF. CDR3 nucleotide sequence: TGTGCCAGCAGCCAAGATAACCGGGACCGCAATGAGCAGTTCTTC. The rearrangement joins TRBV14 to TRBJ2-1; the D gene could be TRBD1 or TRBD2 (5 bases each). The germline V gene encodes CDR1 SGHDN and CDR2 FVKESK. The CDR3 spans 15 residues. The V gene lost 0 bases and the J gene lost 6 bases, with 12 bases spanning the gap.

This clonotype was seen at least ten times. The gene calls are TRBV24-1 and TRBJ2-1; D remains unclear. There are 13 residues in the CDR3. V was cut by 3 bases and J by 4 bases, with 6 bases left in between. Germline CDR1 reads KGHDR; CDR2 reads SFDVKD. The CDR3 DNA is TGTGCCACCAGTGATCCAGCATACAATGAGCAGTTCTTC. Residues: CATSDPAYNEQFF.

This clonotype has a count of ten or more. The rearrangement links TRBV6-5 to TRBJ2-5; 8 bases line up with TRBD2. V was clipped by 2 bases and J by 7 bases; unmatched bases: 6. This CDR3 comprises 14 residues. Germline lookup yields CDR1 MNHEY and CDR2 SVGAGI. CDR3 in amino acids: CASSYAAGTRTQYF. The CDR3, as DNA: TGTGCCAGCAGTTACGCAGCGGGGACTAGGACCCAGTACTTC.

The V call is TRBV14, the J call TRBJ2-5, with TRBD1 identical over 8 bases. V dropped 0 bases and J dropped 1; count of bases not matched to a gene: 4. The CDR3 runs to 16 residues. CDR1 is SGHDN, CDR2 FVKESK, per germline. CDR3 bases: TGTGCCAGCAGCCAAGACGGGACAGGCCTCCAAGAGACCCAGTACTTC. Its translation is CASSQDGTGLQETQYF. Combining the CDR3 with reference TRBV14 and TRBJ2-5 gives the whole variable domain EAGVTQFPSHSVIEKGQTVTLRCDPISGHDNLYWYRRVMGKEIKFLLHFVKESKQDESGMPNNRFLAERTGGTYSTLKVQPAELEDSGVYFCASSQDGTGLQETQYFGPGTRLLVL.

This clonotype was recorded at least ten times. The V gene is TRBV12-3 or TRBV12-4, the J gene TRBJ1-6; 7 nucleotides align to TRBD1. The CDR3 totals 14 residues. V shed 3 bases, J shed 11 bases, and the junction held 7 bases outside the gene matches. The CDR3 nucleotides read TGTGCCAGCAGTTTGACCTCACAGGGGCCACCCCTCCACTTT. The encoded protein is CASSLTSQGPPLHF.

This clonotype has at least ten counts. CDR3 bases: TGTGCCAGCAGTGCCGGGACAGGGACCTACAATGAGCAGTTCTTC. Encoded protein: CASSAGTGTYNEQFF. This sequence joins TRBV25-1 and TRBJ2-1, with 9 positions matching TRBD1. The V segment lost 4 bases and the J segment 2 bases; nucleotides outside the gene matches: 3. This CDR3 contains 15 residues. CDR1 MGHDK and CDR2 SYGVNS come from the germline V gene.

This clonotype was detected only a few times. The chain has TRBV6-2 or TRBV6-3 and TRBJ1-1, with D possibly TRBD1 on 5 matching bases. Germline V lookup: CDR1 MNHEY, CDR2 SVGEGT. V was trimmed by 4 bases and J by 4 bases, leaving 25 bases between them. This CDR3 spans 18 amino acids. The DNA for the CDR3 is TGTGCCAGCAGTTTTTGGGGGGATTCCAGGGATCCGAGCACTGAAGCTTTCTTT. This encodes CASSFWGDSRDPSTEAFF.

This clonotype was seen at least ten times. This chain uses TRBV6-2 or TRBV6-3 with TRBJ2-1; the match to TRBD2 covers 7 bases. The CDR3 consists of 15 residues. The germline CDR1 and CDR2 sequences are MNHEY and SVGEGT. V lost 6 bases, J lost 0 bases, and 5 bases stayed unmatched. CDR3: CASRSGVSSYNEQFF. CDR3 DNA sequence: TGTGCCAGCAGGAGCGGGGTGAGCTCCTACAATGAGCAGTTCTTC.

This clonotype appeared many times. This chain joins TRBV4-3 and TRBJ2-7, with 9 bases matching TRBD1. Germline V CDR1 and CDR2: LGHNA, YSLEER. The length of the CDR3 is 16 residues. V trimming: 0 bases; J trimming: 4 bases; junction bases outside the gene matches: 7. CDR3 bases: TGCGCCAGCAGCCAAGATACCGGGACAGGGCGGTACGAGCAGTACTTC. Amino acid sequence: CASSQDTGTGRYEQYF.

The chain is built from TRBV3-1 and TRBJ2-3, with 11 bases fitting TRBD2. Germline trimming cut 2 bases from V and 2 bases from J; bases unmatched to any gene: 3. The CDR3 spans 16 residues. Looked up from germline, CDR1 is LGHDT and CDR2 is YNNKEL (reference sequence). CDR3 loop: CASSQIAGGFTDTQYF. The DNA of the CDR3 is TGTGCCAGCAGCCAAATAGCGGGAGGGTTCACAGATACGCAGTATTTT.

The V and J genes are TRBV5-1 and TRBJ2-6, with D unclear. The V gene lost 0 bases and the J gene lost 0 bases, with 16 bases spanning the gap. CDR3 length: 19 residues. CDR1 and CDR2 from the germline V gene are SGHRS and YFSETQ. CDR3 bases: TGCGCCAGCAGCTTGGTTAGACCAGACATCGGCTCTGGGGCCAACGTCCTGACTTTC. Protein sequence: CASSLVRPDIGSGANVLTF.

The chain links TRBV11-3 to TRBJ2-3, with 15 bases lining up with TRBD2. The V and J ends lost 4 bases and 4 bases, in that order; junction bases with no gene match: 18. The CDR3 sequence is 21 residues long. Germline V lookup: CDR1 SGHNT, CDR2 YENEEA. The CDR3 DNA sequence: TGTGCCAGCAGCTCGATACTACCGGGACTAGCGGGAGGCGGGGAGGCAGATACGCAGTATTTT. Protein: CASSSILPGLAGGGEADTQYF.

This clonotype was observed at least ten times. This sequence joins TRBV12-3 or TRBV12-4 and TRBJ1-6; possible D gene TRBD1, 5 bases. The CDR3 consists of 14 residues. Trimming removed 4 bases from V and 10 bases from J, with 14 bases in between. The CDR3 loop reads CASSSVGGRSPLHF. The CDR3 DNA sequence: TGTGCCAGCAGTTCGGTCGGGGGGAGATCACCCCTCCACTTT.

The chain is built from TRBV7-2 and TRBJ2-5; 7 bases agree with TRBD1. V lost 6 bases to trimming and J lost 6 bases; unmatched junction nucleotides: 7. Germline loops: CDR1 SGHTA, CDR2 FQGNSA. The CDR3 is made up of 13 amino acids. As DNA, the CDR3 is TGTGCCAGCAGGGGGACAGTCGGCAAGACCCAGTACTTC. Translating gives CASRGTVGKTQYF.

This clonotype was seen a handful of times. The chain carries TRBV12-3 or TRBV12-4 and TRBJ2-3; D not resolved. The CDR3 loop spans 16 amino acids. V lost 5 bases and J lost 0, with 15 bases in between. The CDR3 protein is CASSNPDTDSTDTQYF. The CDR3 DNA is TGTGCCAGCAGTAACCCCGACACTGATAGCACAGATACGCAGTATTTT.

This clonotype was found a few times. J is TRBJ2-3 and V is TRBV7-9; 9 bases align to TRBD1. Germline values: CDR1 SEHNR, CDR2 FQNEAQ (reference sequence). V shed 1 base, J shed 2 bases, and the junction held 7 bases outside the gene matches. The CDR3 spans 17 residues. The CDR3 DNA reads as TGTGCCAGCAGCTTAGGTGACCGGACAGGGGACACAGATACGCAGTATTTT. Translating it yields CASSLGDRTGDTDTQYF.

In its sample, this clonotype was seen a few times. V gene TRBV12-3 or TRBV12-4 combines with J gene TRBJ1-5, with 9 nucleotides matching TRBD1. The CDR3 runs to 19 residues. V was clipped by 6 bases and J by 6 bases; unmatched bases: 21. Here the CDR3 DNA reads TGTGCCAGCAGCCTCAAATGGGGCACAGGGGGCGTTGTGGGTCAGCCCCAGCATTTT. Protein: CASSLKWGTGGVVGQPQHF.

This clonotype has ten or more counts. V and J are TRBV30 and TRBJ1-1; a weak D match, TRBD1 (5 bases). V was cut by 2 bases and J by 7 bases, with 8 bases left in between. There are 11 residues in the CDR3. Germline CDR1 reads GTSNPN; CDR2 reads SVGIG (reference sequence). CDR3 amino acids: CAWSTGREAFF. The CDR3 DNA is TGTGCCTGGAGTACGGGACGTGAAGCTTTCTTT.

In its sample, this clonotype was seen many times. This chain uses TRBV12-3 or TRBV12-4 with TRBJ1-3, with D unresolved. Deletions cut 3 bases from V and 3 bases from J, with 12 bases between. This CDR3 region has 15 residues. CDR3 protein: CASSLGWGSGNTIYF. The DNA for the CDR3 is TGTGCCAGCAGTTTGGGGTGGGGTAGTGGAAACACCATATATTTT.

The chain couples TRBV20-1 to TRBJ2-7, with no clear D. Germline CDR1 reads DFQATT; CDR2 reads SNEGSKA (reference sequence). Trimming stripped 5 bases from V and 3 bases from J, with 14 bases between. CDR3 length: 13 amino acids. The CDR3 DNA reads TGCAGTGCTGGTTCCAGGCAGAACTACGAGCAGTACTTC. Amino acid sequence: CSAGSRQNYEQYF.

In its sample, this clonotype was seen a few times. This chain uses TRBV7-9 with TRBJ2-3; TRBD1 might be the D (5 bases). The germline V gene encodes CDR1 SEHNR and CDR2 FQNEAQ (reference sequence). Between the trimmed V and J ends, which lost 5 bases and 11 bases, there was a span of 14 bases. This CDR3 contains 12 residues. This chain's CDR3 is CASSPSSQGQYF. The CDR3 coding sequence is TGTGCCAGCAGCCCCTCCTCCCAGGGGCAGTATTTT. The full variable domain, in which reference TRBV7-9 and TRBJ2-3 provide the parts outside the CDR3, is DTGVSQNPRHKITKRGQNVTFRCDPISEHNRLYWYRQTLGQGPEFLTYFQNEAQLEKSRLLSDRFSAERPKGSFSTLEIQRTEQGDSAMYLCASSPSSQGQYFGPGTRLTVL.